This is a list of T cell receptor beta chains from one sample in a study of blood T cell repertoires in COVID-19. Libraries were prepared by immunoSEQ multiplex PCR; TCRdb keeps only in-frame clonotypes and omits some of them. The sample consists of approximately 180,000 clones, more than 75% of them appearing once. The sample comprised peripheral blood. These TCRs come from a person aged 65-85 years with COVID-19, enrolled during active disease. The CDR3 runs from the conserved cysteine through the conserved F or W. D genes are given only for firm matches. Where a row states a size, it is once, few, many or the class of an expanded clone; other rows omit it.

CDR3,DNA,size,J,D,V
CASSRSTSGRAANEQFF,TGTGCCAGCAGCCGATCGACTAGCGGGAGGGCCGCAAATGAGCAGTTCTTC,.,TRBJ2-1,TRBD2,TRBV3-1/TRBV3-2
CASSFSNRDEQYF,TGCGCCAGCAGCTTCTCGAACAGGGACGAGCAGTACTTC,.,TRBJ2-7,.,TRBV4-3
CASSYAGPRTDTQYF,TGTGCCAGCAGTTACGCGGGGCCCCGCACAGATACGCAGTATTTT,.,TRBJ2-3,.,TRBV6-5
CASSAPPGQPGLVKLFF,TGTGCCAGCAGCGCTCCCCCGGGACAACCGGGGCTTGTAAAACTGTTTTTT,.,TRBJ1-4,.,TRBV9
CASAPSARYEQYF,TGTGCCAGCGCCCCTAGCGCGCGATACGAGCAGTACTTC,once,TRBJ2-7,.,TRBV27
CASSSDYNNEQFF,TGTGCCAGCAGCTCGGACTACAACAATGAGCAGTTCTTC,.,TRBJ2-1,.,TRBV7-9
CASSDPGYTGELFF,TGTGCCAGTAGTGACCCAGGGTACACCGGGGAGCTGTTTTTT,.,TRBJ2-2,.,TRBV19
CASSLDFIETQYF,TGTGCCAGCAGCCTGGACTTTATAGAGACCCAGTACTTC,once,TRBJ2-5,.,TRBV7-8
CASSPTSGGRGQYF,TGTGCCAGCAGCCCGACTAGCGGGGGAAGGGGGCAGTACTTC,.,TRBJ2-7,TRBD2,TRBV14
CAWTGQGGSIDYGYTF,TGTGCCTGGACCGGACAGGGGGGCTCCATTGACTATGGCTACACCTTC,.,TRBJ1-2,TRBD1,TRBV30
CASSFLINTEAFF,TGTGCCAGCAGTTTTCTTATTAACACTGAAGCTTTCTTT,.,TRBJ1-1,.,TRBV12-3/TRBV12-4
CASSFRGDNSPLHF,TGTGCCAGCAGCTTCAGGGGGGATAATTCACCCCTCCACTTT,.,TRBJ1-6,TRBD1,TRBV9
CASSLGLGDSPLHF,TGCGCCAGCAGCTTGGGTTTAGGGGATTCACCCCTCCACTTT,.,TRBJ1-6,.,TRBV5-1
CASSSSSGLGSYNEQFF,TGTGCCAGCAGCTCGTCTAGCGGGTTAGGCTCCTACAATGAGCAGTTCTTC,once,TRBJ2-1,TRBD2,TRBV7-2
CASSPGQGVGQPQHF,TGTGCCAGCAGCCCGGGACAGGGGGTAGGGCAGCCCCAGCATTTT,.,TRBJ1-5,TRBD1,TRBV6-4
CASRGGGTNSYNEQFF,TGTGCCAGCAGAGGGGGCGGGACCAACTCCTACAATGAGCAGTTCTTC,once,TRBJ2-1,.,TRBV27
CASSLSSRGDGELFF,TGTGCCAGCAGCTTATCCTCCCGGGGGGACGGGGAGCTGTTTTTT,.,TRBJ2-2,TRBD2,TRBV7-9
CASSTSTGGAGGYTF,TGTGCCAGCAGCACCTCAACAGGGGGCGCGGGTGGCTACACCTTC,few,TRBJ1-2,TRBD1,TRBV5-4
CAIRTDRKGEQYF,TGTGCCATCAGGACGGACCGTAAGGGGGAGCAGTACTTC,once,TRBJ2-7,.,TRBV10-3
CASSLIQGADGYTF,TGCGCCAGCAGCTTGATCCAGGGGGCTGATGGCTACACCTTC,once,TRBJ1-2,TRBD1,TRBV5-1
CANSPLAGACYEQYF,TGTGCCAACTCCCCCCTAGCGGGAGCCTGCTACGAGCAGTACTTC,.,TRBJ2-7,TRBD2,TRBV6-4
CASSGPGQNTEAFF,TGTGCCAGCAGTGGGCCGGGTCAGAACACTGAAGCTTTCTTT,.,TRBJ1-1,.,TRBV2
CASSLLKVGLRSPQANYGYTF,TGTGCCAGCAGCTTACTTAAAGTGGGACTTCGTAGCCCCCAAGCTAACTATGGCTACACCTTC,.,TRBJ1-2,.,TRBV7-8
CASSLDRGGRSLF,TGTGCCAGCAGCTTAGATCGCGGCGGGAGGTCCCTCTTC,.,TRBJ2-1,TRBD2,TRBV7-2
CASSEVGRDSDQETQYF,TGTGCCAGCAGTGAAGTCGGAAGGGACAGTGACCAAGAGACCCAGTACTTC,.,TRBJ2-5,TRBD1,TRBV6-1
CASSQRTVNTGELFF,TGCGCCAGCAGCCAGAGGACAGTGAACACCGGGGAGCTGTTTTTT,.,TRBJ2-2,.,TRBV4-1
CASSFLRVEKLFF,TGTGCCAGCAGTTTTCTCAGGGTAGAAAAACTGTTTTTT,.,TRBJ1-4,.,TRBV12-3/TRBV12-4
CASSEIRGTEAFF,TGTGCCAGCAGTGAGATCCGAGGAACTGAAGCTTTCTTT,.,TRBJ1-1,.,TRBV6-4
CASSRQRGNTGELFF,TGTGCCAGCAGCCGCCAGCGGGGGAACACCGGGGAGCTGTTTTTT,.,TRBJ2-2,TRBD2,TRBV3-1/TRBV3-2
CASSKSRGLAGLLGCGELFF,TGTGCCAGCAGCAAGTCCCGGGGGCTAGCGGGGTTATTAGGTTGCGGGGAGCTGTTTTTT,once,TRBJ2-2,.,TRBV21-1
CASTTGINSPLHF,TGTGCCAGCACTACAGGGATTAATTCACCCCTCCACTTT,few,TRBJ1-6,.,TRBV6-5
CASSYSGGDRSPLHF,TGTGCCAGCAGTTACTCGGGGGGGGACCGTTCACCCCTCCACTTT,.,TRBJ1-6,.,TRBV6-6
CASSIARGGGAVNTEAFF,TGTGCCAGTAGTATAGCCCGCGGGGGAGGGGCGGTGAACACTGAAGCTTTCTTT,.,TRBJ1-1,.,TRBV19
CATSRVGMSGQVNTDTQYF,TGTGCCACCAGCAGAGTGGGGATGTCGGGACAGGTAAACACAGATACGCAGTATTTT,.,TRBJ2-3,TRBD1,TRBV15
CASRPDRGYYNEQFF,TGTGCCAGCAGACCGGACAGGGGATACTACAATGAGCAGTTCTTC,.,TRBJ2-1,TRBD1,TRBV11-2
CASSQGTNTEAFF,TGTGCCAGCAGTCAGGGAACGAACACTGAAGCTTTCTTT,.,TRBJ1-1,.,TRBV6-2/TRBV6-3
CATSGRNRGADQETQYF,TGTGCCACCAGTGGCCGAAACAGGGGCGCCGACCAAGAGACCCAGTACTTC,.,TRBJ2-5,TRBD1,TRBV24-1
CASSRVGARNEQFF,TGCGCCAGCAGCCGAGTAGGGGCTCGGAATGAGCAGTTCTTC,.,TRBJ2-1,.,TRBV4-1
CASSASSWGGDQPQHF,TGTGCCAGCAGTGCCAGCTCTTGGGGAGGCGATCAGCCCCAGCATTTT,few,TRBJ1-5,.,TRBV28
CASSQDLLGWEDTQYF,TGCGCCAGCAGCCAAGATTTACTAGGGTGGGAAGATACGCAGTATTTT,.,TRBJ2-3,.,TRBV4-3
CASSSSEGTGSQETQYF,TGTGCCAGCAGCTCGTCGGAGGGGACAGGGTCCCAAGAGACCCAGTACTTC,.,TRBJ2-5,TRBD1,TRBV13
CASSETGTGNYGYTF,TGTGCCAGCAGTGAAACCGGGACAGGCAACTATGGCTACACCTTC,.,TRBJ1-2,TRBD1,TRBV6-4
CASSPRQGADTGELFF,TGTGCCAGCAGCCCTAGACAGGGGGCGGACACCGGGGAGCTGTTTTTT,.,TRBJ2-2,TRBD1,TRBV3-1/TRBV3-2
CASSQHRAQETQYF,TGTGCCAGCAGCCAACACAGGGCCCAAGAGACCCAGTACTTC,.,TRBJ2-5,.,TRBV14
CSASTAGGPYEQYF,TGCAGTGCTAGTACAGCGGGGGGGCCCTACGAGCAGTACTTC,.,TRBJ2-7,TRBD2,TRBV20-1
CASSFRRAGEQYF,TGCGCCAGCAGCTTTAGGAGGGCAGGGGAGCAGTACTTC,.,TRBJ2-7,.,TRBV5-1
CASSVESQGANQPQHF,TGTGCCAGCAGTGTAGAATCACAGGGGGCGAATCAGCCCCAGCATTTT,.,TRBJ1-5,TRBD1,TRBV28
CASSPTSGSYNEQFF,TGTGCCAGCAGCCCAACTAGCGGGAGCTACAATGAGCAGTTCTTC,.,TRBJ2-1,TRBD2,TRBV9